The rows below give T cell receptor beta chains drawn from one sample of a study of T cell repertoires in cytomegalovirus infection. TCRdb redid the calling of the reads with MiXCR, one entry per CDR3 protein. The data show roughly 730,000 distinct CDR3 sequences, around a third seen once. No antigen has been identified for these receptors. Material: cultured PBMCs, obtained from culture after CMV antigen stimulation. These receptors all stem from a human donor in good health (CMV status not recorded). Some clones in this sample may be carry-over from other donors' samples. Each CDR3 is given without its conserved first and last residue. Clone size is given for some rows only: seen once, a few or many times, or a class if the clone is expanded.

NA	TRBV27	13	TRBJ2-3	ASRVSSGVSDTQY
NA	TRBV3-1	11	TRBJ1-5	ASSQDIGQPQH
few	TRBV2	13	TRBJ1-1	ASSEEGRLNTEAF
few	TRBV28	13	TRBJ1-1	ASNDEGAQFTEAF
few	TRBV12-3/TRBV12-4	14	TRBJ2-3	ASSLSAGGDIGTQY
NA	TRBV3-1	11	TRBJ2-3	ASSLKGADTQY
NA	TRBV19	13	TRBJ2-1	ASSIQGATYNEQF
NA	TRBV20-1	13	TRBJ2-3	SARASGGHTDTQY
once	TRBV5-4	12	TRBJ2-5	ASSAKDRQETQY
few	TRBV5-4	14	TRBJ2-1	ASRYGAASGQNEQF
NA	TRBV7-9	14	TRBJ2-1	ASSLARLAGGSEQF
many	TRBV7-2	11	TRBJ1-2	ASSLDGVHGYT
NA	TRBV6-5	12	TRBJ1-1	ASSYRAAGPEAF
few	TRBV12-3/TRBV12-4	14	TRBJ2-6	ASSSKWTGVSNVLT
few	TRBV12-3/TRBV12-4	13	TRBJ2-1	ASSLGSGANNEQF
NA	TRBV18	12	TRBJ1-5	ASSPTSLSQSQH
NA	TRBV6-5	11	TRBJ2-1	ASRRGGGDEQF
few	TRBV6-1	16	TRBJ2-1	ASSRRPGTGSSYNEQF
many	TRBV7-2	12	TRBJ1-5	ASSPGQVDQPQH
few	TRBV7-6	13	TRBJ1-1	ASSLAWDRGSEAF
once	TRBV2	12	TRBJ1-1	ASSGTGWGTEAF
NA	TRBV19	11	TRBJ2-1	ASAPSSYNEQF
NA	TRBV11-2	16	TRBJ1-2	ASSPTITGQGSFYGYT
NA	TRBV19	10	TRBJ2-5	ASSMDRETQY
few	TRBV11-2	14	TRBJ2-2	AIPTSQGSRTGELF
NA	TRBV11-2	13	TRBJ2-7	ASSQIRRPSYEQY
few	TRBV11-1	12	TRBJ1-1	ASSRTGQNTEAF
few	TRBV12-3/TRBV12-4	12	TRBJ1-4	ASSFQGPNEKLF
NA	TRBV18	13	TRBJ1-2	ASSPISLQPYGYT
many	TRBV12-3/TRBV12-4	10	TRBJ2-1	ASSLQDNEQF
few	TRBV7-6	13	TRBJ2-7	ASSWGDGPNYEQY
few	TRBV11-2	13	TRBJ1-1	ASSSQGIGGTEAF
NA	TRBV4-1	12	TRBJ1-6	ASSQPSYNSPLH
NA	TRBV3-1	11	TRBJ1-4	ASSRDNNEKLF
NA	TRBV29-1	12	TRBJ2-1	SAGSGSSYNEQF
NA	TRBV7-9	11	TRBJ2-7	ASSGNYTYEQY
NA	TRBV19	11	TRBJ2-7	ATSKRNPYEQY
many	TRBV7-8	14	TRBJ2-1	ASSLDYRGSGNEQF
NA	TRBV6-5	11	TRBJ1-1	ASSWGSGTEAF
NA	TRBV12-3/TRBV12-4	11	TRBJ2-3	ASSSFAGDTQY
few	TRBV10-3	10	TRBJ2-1	AIREGLNEQF
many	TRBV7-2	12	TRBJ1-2	ASSLLAGNYGYT
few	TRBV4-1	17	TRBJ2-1	ASSQGWRTSGGRRYEQF
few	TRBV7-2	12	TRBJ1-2	ASSFGQDTYGYT
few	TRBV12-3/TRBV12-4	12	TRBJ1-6	ASSLTGLNSPLH
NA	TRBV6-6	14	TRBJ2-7	ASSYFRRTGGDEQY
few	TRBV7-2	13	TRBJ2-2	ASSPQGAVTGELF